Listed below are T cell receptor beta chains from one sample, sequenced in a study of shared clonotypes between healthy human individuals. Some clones are missing from TCRdb's copy, which holds only in-frame ones; the method was immunoSEQ multiplex PCR. The sample yields some 2,400,000 clones, approximately 96% seen once. Source material: naive CD4+ T cells sorted from blood. These receptors were taken from a man aged 18-30 years in good health. Both conserved end residues are part of each CDR3. Fields, in order: J gene, V gene, CDR3 protein.

TRBJ1-1	TRBV10-3	CATSGGGRTEAFF
TRBJ2-7	TRBV6-5	CASSYRGGEVFEQYF
TRBJ1-6	TRBV5-1	CASSLQGAYSPLHF
TRBJ2-7	TRBV6-5	CASSSRTSGYEQYF
TRBJ2-5	TRBV5-1	CASSLEAGFGETQYF
TRBJ1-2	TRBV12-5	CASGLVRGVRGIYGYTF
TRBJ1-1	TRBV12-5	CASGLRVINTEAFF
TRBJ1-6	TRBV5-4	CASNLAQGGTYNSPLHF
TRBJ1-1	TRBV5-1	CASSAAPNTEAFF
TRBJ2-2	TRBV7-6	CASSLKEGTGELFF
TRBJ2-7	TRBV18	CASSPLSNRLARYEQYF
TRBJ2-7	TRBV5-4	CASSPFYEQYF
TRBJ2-7	TRBV28	CASSSDRPHEQYF
TRBJ2-3	TRBV5-1	CASSFRGADTQYF
TRBJ1-1	TRBV19	CASSMGQLNTEAFF
TRBJ2-7	TRBV7-6	CASSLGWEGYEQYF
TRBJ2-7	TRBV10-1	CASTQGQGSTYEQYF
TRBJ1-6	TRBV6-5	CASSFLQGRNSPLHF
TRBJ2-4	TRBV27	CASKRGAGAKNIQYF
TRBJ2-7	TRBV19	CATSGGQLRGQYF
TRBJ1-2	TRBV28	CASSSGQIRGYTF
TRBJ2-2	TRBV7-2	CASSLAGTGELFF
TRBJ2-7	TRBV6-5	CASRLASGSYEQYF
TRBJ1-1	TRBV28	CASSLRQGVAFF
TRBJ2-2	TRBV11-2	CASSSGTPNTGELFF
TRBJ1-1	TRBV5-1	CASRIGTGATEAFF
TRBJ1-5	TRBV7-9	CASSDRGGNQPQHF
TRBJ2-7	TRBV5-1	CASSVRGAAYEQYF
TRBJ1-6	TRBV30	CAWGLDSPLHF
TRBJ2-5	TRBV4-1	CASSQTGLETQYF
TRBJ2-7	TRBV11-2	CASSLDTGQAAYEQYF
TRBJ2-1	TRBV5-4	CASSRDRAYNEQFF
TRBJ2-5	TRBV28	CASSSSQETQYF